These 16 T cell receptor beta chains share one sample of origin, sequenced in a study of PD-L1 blockade in urothelial cancer. Assay used: immunoSEQ multiplex PCR; TCRdb lists only in-frame clones, some missing. This table holds some 110,000 clones, around 90% found once. Regarding time point: peripheral blood 6 weeks after treatment start. The sample here was PBMCs, taken around atezolizumab (anti-PD-L1) treatment. These receptors were collected from a man between 60 and 70 years old with urothelial cancer.

As DNA, the CDR3 is TGCGCCAGCAGCCAAGGTGTAGACGGAGACTCTGGAAACACCATATATTTT. It specifies CASSQGVDGDSGNTIYF. The chain is built from TRBV4-3 and TRBJ1-3; D ambiguous. V was clipped by 1 base and J by 0 bases, with 13 bases between them. Germline V gives CDR1 LGHNA, CDR2 YSLEER. The CDR3 has 17 residues.

This rearrangement joins TRBV28 to TRBJ2-3, with TRBD2 matching over 10 bases. V lost 5 bases to trimming and J lost 5 bases; unmatched junction nucleotides: 13. The CDR3 sequence is 17 residues long. Germline V gene lookup returns CDR1 MDHEN and CDR2 SYDVKM. The CDR3, as DNA: TGTGCCAGCAGTCCCCTTAGCGGGAGGCCCGGAGGAGATACGCAGTATTTT. As protein: CASSPLSGRPGGDTQYF. Supplemented by reference TRBV28 and TRBJ2-3, the full variable domain reads DVKVTQSSRYLVKRTGEKVFLECVQDMDHENMFWYRQDPGLGLRLIYFSYDVKMKEKGDIPEGYSVSREKKERFSLILESASTNQTSMYLCASSPLSGRPGGDTQYFGPGTRLTVL.

J is TRBJ2-7 and V is TRBV2, with D uncertain. CDR1 SNHLY and CDR2 FYNNEI come from the germline V gene. The CDR3 has 12 residues. Trimming removed 8 bases at V and 1 base at J, with 9 bases between. The CDR3 DNA reads TGTGCCAGCTCCAGAAAATCCTACGAGCAGTACTTC. Protein product: CASSRKSYEQYF.

The chain has TRBV19 and TRBJ1-2; a weak D match, TRBD1 (5 bases). Looked up from germline, CDR1 is LNHDA and CDR2 is SQIVND (reference sequence). V gave up 5 bases and J gave up 0 bases, with 22 bases separating them. CDR3 length: 18 residues. The CDR3 DNA is TGTGCCAGTAGTCCCCTAGGGGCCCAGGAGGGAGCTAACTATGGCTACACCTTC. It specifies CASSPLGAQEGANYGYTF.

J is TRBJ2-1 and V is TRBV6-4, with TRBD2 identical over 9 bases. Germline CDR1 is MRHNA and CDR2 is SNTAGT. CDR3 length equals 16 residues. J lost 5 bases, V lost 2 bases, and 7 bases had no gene match. This CDR3 reads CASSDGAGTSNNEQFF. In DNA, the CDR3 is TGTGCCAGCAGTGACGGGGCCGGGACTAGCAACAATGAGCAGTTCTTC.

The genes are TRBV30 and TRBJ1-2, with 7 nucleotides matching TRBD1. CDR1 is GTSNPN and CDR2 is SVGIG in the germline V gene (reference sequence). J was trimmed by 2 bases and V by 2 bases; bases with no gene match: 5. The CDR3 contains 14 residues. CDR3 amino acids: CAWSFMTGNYGYTF. For the CDR3, the DNA is TGTGCCTGGAGTTTTATGACAGGGAACTATGGCTACACCTTC.

The chain joins TRBV28 to TRBJ1-3; TRBD1 is a possible D gene (5 bases). V lost 3 bases to trimming and J lost 0 bases, with 6 bases between them. CDR1 is MDHEN and CDR2 is SYDVKM in the germline V gene. The CDR3 is 14 residues long. The CDR3 is CASSLQGSGNTIYF. As DNA, the CDR3 is TGTGCCAGCAGTTTGCAGGGCTCTGGAAACACCATATATTTT.

V and J are TRBV28 and TRBJ2-3, with 9 positions matching TRBD1. This CDR3 region has 15 residues. V shed 5 bases, J shed 5 bases, and the junction held 8 bases outside the gene matches. Germline V gene lookup returns CDR1 MDHEN and CDR2 SYDVKM. The CDR3 DNA reads TGTGCCAGCAGTACAGGGGGCGATGGTAAAGATACGCAGTATTTT. It yields the protein CASSTGGDGKDTQYF.

The chain carries TRBV11-2 and TRBJ2-3, with TRBD1 identical over 8 bases. The germline V gene encodes CDR1 SGHAT and CDR2 FQNNGV. J lost 3 bases, V lost 5 bases, and 7 bases had no gene match. The CDR3 contains 15 residues. The CDR3: CASSLRRQGTDTQYF. The CDR3 DNA reads as TGTGCCAGCAGCCTCCGGCGACAGGGGACAGATACGCAGTATTTT.

This chain joins TRBV7-2 and TRBJ1-1; 8 nucleotides line up with TRBD1. V dropped 1 base and J dropped 6; count of bases not matched to a gene: 4. Germline V gene lookup returns CDR1 SGHTA and CDR2 FQGNSA. The CDR3 contains 14 residues. This chain's CDR3 is CASSLVGTGSEAFF. CDR3 bases: TGTGCCAGCAGCTTAGTGGGGACAGGTTCTGAAGCTTTCTTT.

This sequence joins TRBV11-2 and TRBJ2-2, with 8 bases aligning to TRBD2. This CDR3 is built from 19 residues. V was pared by 2 bases and J by 3 bases, with 14 bases of the junction left unmatched. CDR1 is SGHAT, CDR2 FQNNGV, per germline. In nucleotides, the CDR3 is TGTGCCAGCAGCTTAAGTGGGGGCTCCGGGGGGGAATACACCGGGGAGCTGTTTTTT. Protein: CASSLSGGSGGEYTGELFF.

This clone was observed a handful of times. The V gene is TRBV4-1, the J gene TRBJ1-2; D gene uncertain. Trimming removed 0 bases from V and 4 bases from J, with 9 bases in between. This CDR3 is 14 amino acids long. From germline, CDR1 is MGHRA and CDR2 YSYEKL. The CDR3 bases are TGCGCCAGCAGCCAAGATTACGGGAGCTATGGCTACACCTTC. This translates into CASSQDYGSYGYTF.

V and J are TRBV30 and TRBJ2-1; no clear D gene. CDR3 size: 14 residues. From germline, CDR1 is GTSNPN and CDR2 SVGIG (reference sequence). Trimming pared 0 bases from V and 9 bases from J, leaving 15 bases between. CDR3 loop: CAWSVLSELTEQFF. Here the CDR3 DNA reads TGTGCCTGGAGTGTACTTTCCGAGCTTACTGAGCAGTTCTTC.

This clone came up a few times. V gene TRBV5-6 combines with J gene TRBJ1-2, with D uncertain. V dropped 3 bases and J dropped 5 bases, with 11 bases sitting between them. The CDR3 has 13 residues. Germline V gene lookup returns CDR1 SGHDT and CDR2 YYEEEE. CDR3 amino acids: CASSWTSGYGYTF. CDR3 DNA sequence: TGTGCCAGCAGCTGGACTTCAGGTTATGGCTACACCTTC.

This clone came up once. The chain couples TRBV6-5 to TRBJ1-1, with D uncertain. V gave up 2 bases and J gave up 1 base, with 11 bases separating them. The CDR3 spans 15 residues. From germline, CDR1 is MNHEY and CDR2 SVGAGI. The CDR3 protein is CASSYTFYGNTEAFF. For the CDR3, the DNA is TGTGCCAGCAGTTACACATTTTATGGGAACACTGAAGCTTTCTTT.

This clone was recorded a few times. The chain recombines TRBV2 with TRBJ2-4, with 8 bases identical to TRBD1. Germline V gene sequence: CDR1 SNHLY, CDR2 FYNNEI. The CDR3 runs 15 residues. Trimming removed 2 bases from V and 9 bases from J; junction bases left unmatched: 9. CDR3 sequence (DNA): TGTGCCAGCAGTGAATCCGGACAGGGTCGGGCCATTCAGTACTTC. The encoded protein is CASSESGQGRAIQYF.